The T cell receptor (beta chain) described here comes from a study of Ad26.COV2.S vaccination and SARS-CoV-2 variants. Study summary: A COV1001 Ad26.COV2.S trial-arm participant provided the sample.

Indicated treatment: 15 to 20 received Ad26.COV2.S at low or high dose, single or two shots; about 5 received placebo; per-sample allocation not given. Repertoires come from day 63 after the first vaccine or placebo injection. As for this clone: This specimen includes other DNA sequences encoding the same CDR3.

Clones were sequenced by immunoSEQ multiplex PCR, and TCRdb holds only the in-frame ones, with some missing. The sample contains about 480,000 clones, roughly 87% of which appear only once. This sequence originates from a person between 18 and 65 years old who received the Ad26.COV2.S COVID-19 vaccine or a placebo. The sample was peripheral blood, taken in a trial of Ad26.COV2.S vaccine versus placebo.

CDR3 sequence: CASSMVRGETQYF. The CDR3 DNA follows: TGTGCCAGTAGTATGGTGAGGGGAGAGACCCAGTACTTC. The V gene is TRBV19, the J gene TRBJ2-5; D may correspond to TRBD1 or TRBD2 (5 bases each). CDR1 and CDR2 (germline): LNHDA, SQIVND (reference sequence). This CDR3 contains 13 residues. The V end was cut by 3 bases, the J end by 4 bases, with 9 bases between. Together with reference TRBV19 and TRBJ2-5, the CDR3 gives the full variable domain: DGGITQSPKYLFRKEGQNVTLSCEQNLNHDAMYWYRQDPGQGLRLIYYSQIVNDFQKGDIAEGYSVSREKKESFPLTVTSAQKNPTAFYLCASSMVRGETQYFGPGTRLLVL.